This T cell receptor beta chain came from a study of PD-1 blockade in mismatch repair-deficient tumors. Study summary: Patients had fewer than 15 mismatch repair-deficient cancer types and were previously treated and progressing.

Profiled with immunoSEQ multiplex PCR; TCRdb holds only in-frame clones, not every one. The sample yields 90,000 to 130,000 clones, roughly 80% seen once. Looked up from germline, CDR1 is SGDLS and CDR2 is YYNGEE. Trimming removed 0 bases from V and 2 bases from J, with 10 bases in between. This CDR3 region has 15 residues. General study findings and limits: Tumor-resident clones, often absent from pretreatment blood, expanded after pembrolizumab and then contracted.

As for this clone: Its target is unknown.

Every patient had mismatch repair deficiency by PCR or immunohistochemistry. The origin of this receptor is an adult with mismatch repair-deficient cancer. J is TRBJ2-3 and V is TRBV9; D remains ambiguous. The sequencing used peripheral blood, collected approximately 64 weeks after starting pembrolizumab. CDR3 bases: TGTGCCAGCAGCGTAGGAGTAGGACCCACAGATACGCAGTATTTT. This codes for CASSVGVGPTDTQYF.